This T cell receptor beta chain was recovered during a study of chemoradiotherapy in HPV16-positive cancers. Assay: immunoSEQ multiplex PCR; the TCRdb copy retains only in-frame clones and omits some. The sample records under 7,000 clones, 80% to 90% being singletons. Study-level points and caveats: Functional assays defining HPV-specific T cells used only two HPV16-positive patients.

V was clipped by 6 bases and J by 1 base; unmatched bases: 13. Germline assignment: CDR1 LNHDA and CDR2 SQIVND (reference sequence). The CDR3 runs 17 residues. Regarding this clone: Its antigen remains unknown.

The specimen was tumor tissue, collected from a patient who underwent chemoradiotherapy. The V and J genes are TRBV19 and TRBJ1-1; 8 bases align to TRBD1. This TCR was sampled from a human donor with HPV-associated anogenital cancer. This chain's CDR3 is CASRITYRDRRNTEAFF. For the CDR3, the DNA is TGTGCCAGTAGGATCACCTACCGGGACAGGCGGAACACTGAAGCTTTCTTT.